A selection of T cell receptor beta chains follows, all from one sample in a study of OX40 agonist ivuxolimab in advanced cancers. Generated by immunoSEQ multiplex PCR, the TCRdb table keeps only in-frame clones and is missing some. The sample yields around 67,000 clones, 84% seen once. Material: CD4+ or CD8+ T cells sorted from blood, obtained in a trial of the OX40 agonist ivuxolimab. The source of these receptors is an adult with an advanced solid tumor such as melanoma, head and neck, liver or kidney cancer. Both conserved end residues are part of each CDR3. D genes are given only for firm matches.

d_gene	v_gene	len	j_gene	CDR3nt	CDR3aa
NA	TRBV5-5	14	TRBJ1-2	TGTGCCAGCAGCCCAGGGGCGACTAACTATGGCTACACCTTC	CASSPGATNYGYTF
TRBD1	TRBV19	17	TRBJ2-1	TGTGCCAGTAGTATAGGGCGGGGACAGGGGACTTACAATGAGCAGTTCTTC	CASSIGRGQGTYNEQFF
NA	TRBV19	15	TRBJ2-6	TGTGCCAGTAGGGACTGGGACTCTGGGGCCAACGTCCTGACTTTC	CASRDWDSGANVLTF
NA	TRBV2	15	TRBJ2-1	TGTGCCAGCAGTGATCAAATTGGTAACTACAATGAGCAGTTCTTC	CASSDQIGNYNEQFF
TRBD2	TRBV11-2	18	TRBJ2-2	TGTGCCAGCAGCTTAGATCTACTAGCGGGAGCTGACACCGGGGAGCTGTTTTTT	CASSLDLLAGADTGELFF
TRBD2	TRBV7-8	15	TRBJ2-1	TGTGCCAGCAGGCCCGGGACTAGGCTCTACAATGAGCAGTTCTTC	CASRPGTRLYNEQFF
TRBD2	TRBV5-1	15	TRBJ2-1	TGCGCCAGCAGCTGGAGCGGGGGGAGTCACAATGAGCAGTTCTTC	CASSWSGGSHNEQFF
NA	TRBV4-1	14	TRBJ1-2	TGCGCCAGCAGCCAAGATGAGGTGAGGACGACCTACACCTTC	CASSQDEVRTTYTF
TRBD1	TRBV11-3	15	TRBJ1-1	TGTGCCAGCAGCCGATCCGGGACAGGGATTACTGAAGCTTTCTTT	CASSRSGTGITEAFF
TRBD1	TRBV7-2	16	TRBJ1-4	TGTGCCAGCAGCTTTGTAGGGGGCCTCGTTAATGAAAAACTGTTTTTT	CASSFVGGLVNEKLFF
TRBD2	TRBV14	16	TRBJ2-7	TGTGCCAGCAGCCAAGGGACTGGGAGGGGCTCCTACGAGCAGTACTTC	CASSQGTGRGSYEQYF
TRBD1	TRBV11-2	16	TRBJ2-7	TGTGCCAGCAGCTTAGATGGTGGGACAGGGTCCTACGAGCAGTACTTC	CASSLDGGTGSYEQYF
NA	TRBV5-1	13	TRBJ2-3	TGCGCCAGCAGCTTGCCGGGAACAGATACGCAGTATTTT	CASSLPGTDTQYF
NA	TRBV18	14	TRBJ1-2	TGTGCCAGCTCACCGTACGACCTGAGCTATGGCTACACCTTC	CASSPYDLSYGYTF